The clone carrying this T cell receptor beta chain was seen a few times. Stated time point: patch test 1, 2 weeks after DPC sensitization. The treatment denotes: therapeutic diphenylcyclopropenone sensitization with weekly scalp DPC. V gave up 0 bases and J gave up 5 bases; unmatched junction bases: 5. The CDR3 loop spans 15 amino acids. The germline gives CDR1 LNHNV, CDR2 YYDKDF (reference sequence). The sample belongs to a study of human T cells and chemical hapten exposure. One entry per CDR3 protein, called by TCRdb with MiXCR from the RACE reads. Seen here are 65,000 to 95,000 distinct CDR3 sequences, about 12% observed once, and the top ten hold about 4%.

Sequences were derived from whole blood, sampled in connection with sensitization to the hapten diphenylcyclopropenone (DPC). This clonotype originated in a woman aged 60-75 years with alopecia areata. Some clones in this sample may be carry-over from other donors' samples. The chain recombines TRBV15 with TRBJ2-7, with 9 bases aligning to TRBD1. CDR3 sequence: CATSREGTGQDEQYF. CDR3 DNA sequence: TGTGCCACCAGCAGAGAAGGGACAGGGCAGGACGAGCAGTACTTC. Complete variable domain (other parts from reference TRBV15 and TRBJ2-7): DAMVIQNPRYQVTQFGKPVTLSCSQTLNHNVMYWYQQKSSQAPKLLFHYYDKDFNNEADTPDNFQSRRPNTSFCFLDIRSPGLGDTAMYLCATSREGTGQDEQYFGPGTRLTVT.